Listed below are T cell receptor beta chains from one sample, sequenced in a study of shared clonotypes between healthy human individuals. Clones were sequenced by immunoSEQ multiplex PCR, and TCRdb holds only the in-frame ones, with some missing. The data show about 2.4 million clones, with approximately 93% seen just once and 0.36% held by the top ten. The sequenced material came from naive CD4+ T cells from PBMCs. The receptors shown here come from a man aged 18 to 29 in good health. Some clones in this sample may be carry-over from other donors' samples. CDR3s include the opening cysteine and the closing phenylalanine or tryptophan. Fields, in order: V gene, D gene, J gene, clone size, CDR3 DNA, CDR3 protein. A D gene is named only where the DNA matches it firmly. Where a row states a size, it is once, few, many or the class of an expanded clone; other rows omit it.

>TRBV4-2|.|TRBJ2-7|.
TGTGCCAGCAGCCAAGTCCAGCTTATCGACGAGCAGTACTTC
CASSQVQLIDEQYF
>TRBV7-3|.|TRBJ1-1|few
TGTGCCAGCAGCTCCCACGCCGGGGCTACTGAAGCTTTCTTT
CASSSHAGATEAFF
>TRBV30|.|TRBJ1-3|.
TGTGCCTGGAGTTTTGGGGTTGGAAACACCATATATTTT
CAWSFGVGNTIYF
>TRBV5-1|TRBD1|TRBJ1-1|.
TGCGCCAGCAGCTTGGGGACAGGCCCGAACACTGAAGCTTTCTTT
CASSLGTGPNTEAFF
>TRBV15|.|TRBJ2-7|.
TGTGCCACCAGCAGAGATTTTCAGAGATACGAGCAGTACTTC
CATSRDFQRYEQYF
>TRBV30|.|TRBJ1-1|.
TGTGCCTGGAGGGAGGGACTTGGGGCAGGGAGAATGAACACTGAAGCTTTCTTT
CAWREGLGAGRMNTEAFF
>TRBV5-6|.|TRBJ2-7|.
TGTGCCAGCAGCCGTTTCGGGAGCGAGCAGTACTTC
CASSRFGSEQYF
>TRBV4-1|.|TRBJ2-1|.
TGCGCCAGCAGCCAAGAGGGGGCGGCGGGTGTAAATGAGCAGTTCTTC
CASSQEGAAGVNEQFF
>TRBV5-1|TRBD1|TRBJ2-5|.
TGCGCCAGCAGCCGGCAGGTGCAGGGGGCCGCAGAGACCCAGTACTTC
CASSRQVQGAAETQYF
>TRBV5-5|.|TRBJ1-5|.
TGTGCCAGCAGCTTGGGTAGCAATCAGCCCCAGCATTTT
CASSLGSNQPQHF
>TRBV11-2|.|TRBJ2-4|.
TGTGCCAGCAGCTTAGAGTCCTTAGCCAAAAACATTCAGTACTTC
CASSLESLAKNIQYF
>TRBV5-1|.|TRBJ1-1|.
TGCGCCAGCAGCCCGAACGCCGGGAGGGACACTGAAGCTTTCTTT
CASSPNAGRDTEAFF
>TRBV19|.|TRBJ1-1|few
TGTGCCAGTAGTATACCTCGGGTAGCTGAAGCTTTCTTT
CASSIPRVAEAFF
>TRBV5-1|TRBD2|TRBJ2-2|.
TGCGCCAGCAGCGTGTCGGGAACTAGCGGGAGGGCCGGGGAGCTGTTTTTT
CASSVSGTSGRAGELFF
>TRBV7-2|.|TRBJ2-1|.
TGTGCCAGCAGCTTAGCCGTTCTAGCATTTCCGGATGAGCAGTTCTTC
CASSLAVLAFPDEQFF
>TRBV4-2|TRBD1|TRBJ2-3|.
TGTGCCAGCAGCCAAGTCCGGCAGGGGGACGCAGATACGCAGTATTTT
CASSQVRQGDADTQYF
>TRBV15|.|TRBJ2-7|.
TGTGCCACCGCGGAGACAGGTAGGGCCGACGAGCAGTACTTC
CATAETGRADEQYF
>TRBV4-3|.|TRBJ2-1|.
TGCGCCAGCAGCCAAGATTTGCCTAGCGCGCGATACAATGAGCAGTTCTTC
CASSQDLPSARYNEQFF
>TRBV15|TRBD2|TRBJ2-7|once
TGTGCCACCAGCAGAGACATAGGGACTAGCTACGAGCAGTACTTC
CATSRDIGTSYEQYF
>TRBV28|TRBD1|TRBJ1-5|few
TGTGCCAGCAGGCAGGGGGGCAATCAGCCCCAGCATTTT
CASRQGGNQPQHF
>TRBV19|.|TRBJ1-2|.
TGTGCCAGTAGTATATTGGCAAGCTCCGGTGATTATGGCTACACCTTC
CASSILASSGDYGYTF
>TRBV4-2|.|TRBJ2-7|.
TGTGCCAGCAGCCAAGATCGCAGGGTCACCTACGAGCAGTACTTC
CASSQDRRVTYEQYF
>TRBV28|.|TRBJ1-1|.
TGTGCCGTTCTTGGGGGAGGGAGGACTGAAGCTTTCTTT
CAVLGGGRTEAFF
>TRBV4-2|TRBD2|TRBJ2-7|.
TGTGCCAGCAGCCCTGGACTAGCGTCTCTATCCTACGAGCAGTACTTC
CASSPGLASLSYEQYF
>TRBV28|.|TRBJ2-5|.
TGTGCCAGCGGCCGGGGGCGGAGGCAAGAGACCCAGTACTTC
CASGRGRRQETQYF
>TRBV14|TRBD1|TRBJ1-2|few
TGTGCCAGCAGTCCAGGGGGCGGTGGCTACACCTTC
CASSPGGGGYTF
>TRBV29-1|.|TRBJ1-5|.
TGCAGCGTTGCATACGGCACGGATAGCAATCAGCCCCAGCATTTT
CSVAYGTDSNQPQHF
>TRBV15|TRBD1|TRBJ2-5|.
TGTGCCACCAGCAGAGATCGCAGGGGGCGCTCGGAGACCCAGTACTTC
CATSRDRRGRSETQYF
>TRBV15|.|TRBJ2-1|.
TGTGCCACCAGCAGTACGCCCGTCCACAATGAGCAGTTCTTC
CATSSTPVHNEQFF
>TRBV4-2|.|TRBJ1-1|.
TGTGCCAGCAGCCAAGGGGGGGGCGACACTGAAGCTTTCTTT
CASSQGGGDTEAFF
>TRBV19|.|TRBJ1-5|.
TGTGCCAGTGACACTAGAGGCAATCAGCCCCAGCATTTT
CASDTRGNQPQHF
>TRBV5-6|.|TRBJ2-7|.
TGTGCCAGCAGCCCCGTGGGGCTACTGGGGGAGCAGTACTTC
CASSPVGLLGEQYF
>TRBV9|.|TRBJ2-7|.
TGTGCCAGCAGCGACGGGACACCCAGTAAGGTGGAGCAGTACTTC
CASSDGTPSKVEQYF
>TRBV10-3|.|TRBJ2-7|.
TGTGCCACAGGCTTGGGCCTCTACGAGCAGTACTTC
CATGLGLYEQYF
>TRBV11-3|TRBD2|TRBJ2-5|.
TGTGCCAGCAGCGCGGGACTAGAGGGGACCCAGTACTTC
CASSAGLEGTQYF
>TRBV19|TRBD1|TRBJ2-1|.
TGTGCCAGTAGTAGGGACAGAGTAGCTGAGCAGTTCTTC
CASSRDRVAEQFF
>TRBV19|.|TRBJ1-2|.
TGTGCCAGTAGTATTTTAGGCCGGGGGACCCCTGACTATGGCTACACCTTC
CASSILGRGTPDYGYTF
>TRBV4-1|.|TRBJ1-3|.
TGCGCCAGCAGCCAAGAGAGAGTAGGGGGAAACACCATATATTTT
CASSQERVGGNTIYF
>TRBV19|.|TRBJ2-1|.
TGTGCCAGTAGTATGGGGAATGAGCAGTTCTTC
CASSMGNEQFF
>TRBV5-8|TRBD1|TRBJ1-5|.
TGTGCCAGCAGCTGGGGGGGACAGGCTAGCAATCAGCCCCAGCATTTT
CASSWGGQASNQPQHF
>TRBV6-1|.|TRBJ2-1|.
TGTGCCAGCAGTGAAGCTCTGTTCGAGCAGTTCTTC
CASSEALFEQFF
>TRBV21-1|.|TRBJ2-1|.
TGTGCCAGCAGCAAAGGGCAGGGGAGCTACAATGAGCAGTTCTTC
CASSKGQGSYNEQFF
>TRBV2|TRBD1|TRBJ2-7|.
TGTGCCAGCATTCGACAGGGACCCCTTTACGAGCAGTACTTC
CASIRQGPLYEQYF
>TRBV6-1|.|TRBJ1-5|once
TGTGCCAGCAGTTTGGGGGCAGGGGTTTTGCAGCCCCAGCATTTT
CASSLGAGVLQPQHF